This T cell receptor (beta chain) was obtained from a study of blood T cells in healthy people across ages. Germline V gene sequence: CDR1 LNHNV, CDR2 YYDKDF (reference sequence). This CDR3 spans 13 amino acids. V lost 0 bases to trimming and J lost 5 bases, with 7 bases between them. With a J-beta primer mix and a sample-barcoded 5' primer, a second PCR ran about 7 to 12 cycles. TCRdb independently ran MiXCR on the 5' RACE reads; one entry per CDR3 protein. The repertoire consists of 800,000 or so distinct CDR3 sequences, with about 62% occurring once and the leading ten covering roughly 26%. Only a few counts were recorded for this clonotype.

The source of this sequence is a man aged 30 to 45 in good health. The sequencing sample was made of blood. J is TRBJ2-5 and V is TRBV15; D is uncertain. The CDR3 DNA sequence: TGTGCCACCAGCAGAGATATCTTCGAGACCCAGTACTTC. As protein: CATSRDIFETQYF.